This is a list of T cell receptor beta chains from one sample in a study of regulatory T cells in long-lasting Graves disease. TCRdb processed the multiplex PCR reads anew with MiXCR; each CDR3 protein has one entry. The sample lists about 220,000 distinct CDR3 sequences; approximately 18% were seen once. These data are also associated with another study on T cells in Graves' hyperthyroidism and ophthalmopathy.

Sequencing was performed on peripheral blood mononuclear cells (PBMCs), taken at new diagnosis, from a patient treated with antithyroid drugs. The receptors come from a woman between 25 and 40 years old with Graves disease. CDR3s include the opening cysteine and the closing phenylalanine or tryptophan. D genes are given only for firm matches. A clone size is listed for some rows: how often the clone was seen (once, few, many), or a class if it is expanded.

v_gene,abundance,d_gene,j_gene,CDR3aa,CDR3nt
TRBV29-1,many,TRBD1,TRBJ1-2,CSAPTGNGYTF,TGCAGCGCTCCGACAGGGAATGGCTACACCTTC
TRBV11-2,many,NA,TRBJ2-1,CASSLTREYNEQFF,TGTGCCAGCAGCCTGACTAGAGAGTACAATGAGCAGTTCTTC
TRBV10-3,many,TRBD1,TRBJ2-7,CAISEPGQGSYEQYF,TGTGCCATCAGTGAGCCGGGACAGGGGTCCTACGAGCAGTACTTC
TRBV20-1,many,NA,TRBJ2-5,CSASGGSETQYF,TGCAGTGCTAGTGGGGGCTCGGAGACCCAGTACTTC
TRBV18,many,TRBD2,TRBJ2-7,CASSPSSALTGGMEQYF,TGTGCCAGCTCACCGAGTAGCGCCTTAACCGGGGGGATGGAGCAGTACTTC
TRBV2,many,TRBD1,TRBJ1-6,CASSVHRGKNSPLHF,TGTGCCAGCAGTGTCCACAGGGGAAAGAATTCACCCCTCCACTTT
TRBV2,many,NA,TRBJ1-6,CASKGAGNSPLHF,TGTGCCAGCAAAGGGGCGGGAAATTCACCCCTCCACTTT
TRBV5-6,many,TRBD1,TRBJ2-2,CASSTGQGIRELFF,TGTGCCAGCAGCACGGGACAGGGAATAAGGGAGCTGTTTTTT
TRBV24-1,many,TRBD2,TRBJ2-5,CATSDGTSVLPETQYF,TGTGCCACCAGTGATGGGACTAGCGTTCTTCCAGAGACCCAGTACTTC
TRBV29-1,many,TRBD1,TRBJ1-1,CSVGQVEAFF,TGCAGCGTAGGACAGGTTGAAGCTTTCTTT
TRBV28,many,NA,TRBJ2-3,CASSGTGLSAWKDGTDTQYF,TGTGCCAGCAGTGGCACAGGGTTGAGTGCTTGGAAAGATGGCACAGATACGCAGTATTTT
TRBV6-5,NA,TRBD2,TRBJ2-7,CASSYSKLAGGSSYEQYF,TGTGCCAGCAGTTACTCGAAACTAGCGGGAGGGAGCTCCTACGAGCAGTACTTC
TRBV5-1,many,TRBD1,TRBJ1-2,CASSPRTGGGNYGYTF,TGCGCCAGCAGCCCCCGGACAGGGGGAGGGAACTATGGCTACACCTTC
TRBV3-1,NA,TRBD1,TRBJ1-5,CASSRGTGFGNQPQHF,TGTGCCAGCAGCCGCGGGACAGGATTTGGCAATCAGCCCCAGCATTTT
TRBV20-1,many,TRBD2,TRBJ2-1,CSARDNRGGNYNEQFF,TGCAGTGCAAGGGATAACCGGGGGGGCAACTACAATGAGCAGTTCTTC
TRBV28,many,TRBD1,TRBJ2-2,CAIRGQTNTGELFF,TGTGCCATAAGGGGGCAAACGAACACCGGGGAGCTGTTTTTT
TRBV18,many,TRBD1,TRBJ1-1,CASSPVRGQGSAEAFF,TGTGCCAGCTCACCAGTAAGGGGGCAAGGTTCGGCTGAAGCTTTCTTT
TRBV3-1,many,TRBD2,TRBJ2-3,CASSQPGLAGVMPDTQYF,TGTGCCAGCAGCCAACCGGGACTAGCGGGAGTGATGCCAGATACGCAGTATTTT
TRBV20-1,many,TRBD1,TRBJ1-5,CSAPQPTGRANQPQHF,TGCAGTGCTCCTCAACCGACAGGGAGGGCCAATCAGCCCCAGCATTTT
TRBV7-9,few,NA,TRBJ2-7,CASSLGAGPSYEQYF,TGTGCCAGCAGCTTAGGCGCAGGGCCCTCCTACGAGCAGTACTTC
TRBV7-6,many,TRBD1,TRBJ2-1,CASSTGGTGYNEQFF,TGTGCCAGCAGCACAGGGGGGACTGGCTACAATGAGCAGTTCTTC
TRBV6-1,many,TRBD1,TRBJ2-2,CASSRRDRGGATIGELFF,TGTGCCAGCAGCCGTCGGGACAGGGGAGGAGCCACCATCGGGGAGCTGTTTTTT
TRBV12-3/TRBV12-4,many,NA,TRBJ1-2,CASSLTGGGRGYTF,TGTGCCAGCAGCCTAACGGGGGGCGGGCGGGGCTACACCTTC
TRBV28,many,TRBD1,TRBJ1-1,CASRYRGSAGTEAFF,TGTGCCAGCAGATACAGGGGCTCAGCGGGGACTGAAGCTTTCTTT
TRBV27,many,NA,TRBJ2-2,CASSRTRPGELFF,TGTGCCAGCAGTAGAACCCGCCCCGGGGAGCTGTTTTTT
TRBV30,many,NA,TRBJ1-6,CAWSPLDNSPLHF,TGTGCCTGGAGTCCCCTCGATAATTCACCCCTCCACTTT
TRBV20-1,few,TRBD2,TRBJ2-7,CSARGLAGEYEQYF,TGCAGTGCTAGGGGTCTAGCGGGAGAATACGAGCAGTACTTC
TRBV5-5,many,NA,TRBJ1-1,CASSRGVFATEAFF,TGTGCCAGCAGCCGGGGGGTCTTTGCCACTGAAGCTTTCTTT
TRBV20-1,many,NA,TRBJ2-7,CSARAGPELLYEQYF,TGCAGTGCTAGAGCCGGACCGGAACTCCTGTACGAGCAGTACTTC
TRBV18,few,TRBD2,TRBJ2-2,CASSRERRNTGELFF,TGTGCCAGCTCGCGGGAGCGGAGGAACACCGGGGAGCTGTTTTTT
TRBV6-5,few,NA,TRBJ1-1,CASSYGQRPNTEAFF,TGTGCCAGCAGTTACGGGCAGCGTCCGAACACTGAAGCTTTCTTT
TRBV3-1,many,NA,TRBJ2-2,CASSPQGSGELFF,TGTGCCAGCAGCCCACAGGGATCCGGGGAGCTGTTTTTT
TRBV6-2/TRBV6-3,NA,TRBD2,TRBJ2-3,CASSEGEGWADTQYF,TGTGCCAGCAGTGAAGGGGAGGGATGGGCAGATACGCAGTATTTT
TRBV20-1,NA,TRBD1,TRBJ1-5,CSARGRGQGQGARVSNQPQHF,TGCAGTGCTAGAGGGCGAGGTCAGGGACAGGGGGCTAGGGTCAGTAATCAGCCCCAGCATTTT
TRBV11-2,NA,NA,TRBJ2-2,CASSMDIGTGELFF,TGTGCCAGCAGTATGGACATAGGAACCGGGGAGCTGTTTTTT
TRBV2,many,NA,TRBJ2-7,CASSETAAFYEQYF,TGTGCCAGCAGCGAGACAGCCGCCTTCTACGAGCAGTACTTC
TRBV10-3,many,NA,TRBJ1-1,CAISDQTTEAFF,TGTGCCATCAGTGACCAGACTACTGAAGCTTTCTTT
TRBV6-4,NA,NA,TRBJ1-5,CASTARGLNQPQHF,TGTGCCAGCACTGCCCGGGGGCTTAATCAGCCCCAGCATTTT